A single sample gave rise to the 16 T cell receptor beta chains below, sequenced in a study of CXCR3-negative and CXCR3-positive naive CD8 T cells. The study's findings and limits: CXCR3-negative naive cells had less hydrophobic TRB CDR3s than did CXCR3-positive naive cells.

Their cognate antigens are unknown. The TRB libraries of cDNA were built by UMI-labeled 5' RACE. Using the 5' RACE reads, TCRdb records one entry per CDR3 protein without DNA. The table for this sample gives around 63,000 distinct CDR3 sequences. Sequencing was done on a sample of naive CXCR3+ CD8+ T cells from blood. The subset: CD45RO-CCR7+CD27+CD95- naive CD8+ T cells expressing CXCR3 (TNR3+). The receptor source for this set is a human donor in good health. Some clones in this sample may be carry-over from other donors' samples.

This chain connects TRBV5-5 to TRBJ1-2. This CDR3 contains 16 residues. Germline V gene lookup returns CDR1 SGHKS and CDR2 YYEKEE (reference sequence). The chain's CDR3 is CASSGPTGPGNYGYTF.

CDR3 sequence reads: CASSPPGHEETQYF. The chain links TRBV12-3 or TRBV12-4 to TRBJ2-5; as DNA is missing, the TRBD1 call by TCRdb cannot be tested. The CDR3 is made up of 14 amino acids.

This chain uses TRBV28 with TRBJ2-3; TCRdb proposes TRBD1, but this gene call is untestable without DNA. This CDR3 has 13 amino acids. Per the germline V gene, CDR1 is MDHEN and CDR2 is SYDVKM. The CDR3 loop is CASAGHHTDTQYF.

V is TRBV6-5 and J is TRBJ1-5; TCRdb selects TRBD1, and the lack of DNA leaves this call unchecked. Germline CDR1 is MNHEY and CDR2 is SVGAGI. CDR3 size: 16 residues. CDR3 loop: CASSLTGTGGNQPQHF.

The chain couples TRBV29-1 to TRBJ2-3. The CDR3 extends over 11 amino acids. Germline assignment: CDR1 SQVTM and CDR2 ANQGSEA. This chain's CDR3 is CSTGRSDQQYF.

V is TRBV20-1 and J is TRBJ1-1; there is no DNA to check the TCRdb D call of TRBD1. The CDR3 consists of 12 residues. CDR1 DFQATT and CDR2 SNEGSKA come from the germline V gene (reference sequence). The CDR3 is CSASPPGPEAFF.

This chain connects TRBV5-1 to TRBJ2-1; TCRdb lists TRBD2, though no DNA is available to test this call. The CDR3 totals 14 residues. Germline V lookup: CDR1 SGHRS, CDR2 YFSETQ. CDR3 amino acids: CASSLGLAGDEQFF.

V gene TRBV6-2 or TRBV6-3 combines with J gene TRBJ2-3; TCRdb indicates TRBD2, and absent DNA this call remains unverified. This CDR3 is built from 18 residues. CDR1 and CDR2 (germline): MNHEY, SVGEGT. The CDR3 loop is CASRLLPKLAGITDTQYF.

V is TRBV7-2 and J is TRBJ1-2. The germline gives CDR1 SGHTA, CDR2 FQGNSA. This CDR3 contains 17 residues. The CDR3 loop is CASRIAASQIPNYGYTF.

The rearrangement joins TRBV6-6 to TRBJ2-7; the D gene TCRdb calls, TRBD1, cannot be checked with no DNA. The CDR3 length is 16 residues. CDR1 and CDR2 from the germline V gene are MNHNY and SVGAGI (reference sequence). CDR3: CASSYSLETGIDEQYF.

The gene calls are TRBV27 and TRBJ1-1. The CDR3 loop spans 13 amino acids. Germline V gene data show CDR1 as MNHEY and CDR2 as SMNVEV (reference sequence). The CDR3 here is CASKESMNPEAFF.

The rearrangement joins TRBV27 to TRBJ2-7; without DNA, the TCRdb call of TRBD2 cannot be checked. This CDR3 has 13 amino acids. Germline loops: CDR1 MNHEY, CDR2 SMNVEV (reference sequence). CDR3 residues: CASTLGRGYEQYF.

The CDR3 reads CASSDTSSSYEQYF. The chain links TRBV2 to TRBJ2-1. CDR1 and CDR2 (germline): SNHLY, FYNNEI. The CDR3 covers 14 residues.

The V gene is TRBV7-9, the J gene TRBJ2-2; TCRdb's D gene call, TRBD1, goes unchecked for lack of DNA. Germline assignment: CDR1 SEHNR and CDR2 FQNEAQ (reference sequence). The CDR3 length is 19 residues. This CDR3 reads CASSFPGGDGARFPGELFF. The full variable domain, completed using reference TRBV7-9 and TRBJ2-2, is DTGVSQNPRHKITKRGQNVTFRCDPISEHNRLYWYRQTLGQGPEFLTYFQNEAQLEKSRLLSDRFSAERPKGSFSTLEIQRTEQGDSAMYLCASSFPGGDGARFPGELFFGEGSRLTVL.

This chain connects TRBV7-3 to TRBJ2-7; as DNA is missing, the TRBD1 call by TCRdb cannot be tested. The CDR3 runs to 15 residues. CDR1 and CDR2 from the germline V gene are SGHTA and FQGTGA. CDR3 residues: CASSPGRLGHYEQYF.

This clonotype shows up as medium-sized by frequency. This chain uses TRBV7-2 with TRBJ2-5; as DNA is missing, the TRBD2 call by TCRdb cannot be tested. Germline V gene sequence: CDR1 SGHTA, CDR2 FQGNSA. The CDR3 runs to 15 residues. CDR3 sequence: CASSLSGGPQETQYF.